The 25 T cell receptor beta chains listed next were all sequenced from one sample in a study of spatial heterogeneity in lung cancer. Broader study findings: For expanded intratumoral alpha and beta TCRs, counts tracked tumor mutation counts.

TCRdb passed the 5' RACE reads through MiXCR, listing each CDR3 protein once. Among around 100,000 distinct CDR3 sequences, 4.4% were seen once, and the ten largest hold 20% to 25%. The antigens of these receptors remain unknown. Sample time point: sample taken at primary tumor resection. The specimen was lung tumor tissue, collected at surgery. The receptors stem from a male donor with early-stage non-small cell lung cancer.

In its sample, this clonotype was seen many times. The chain has TRBV28 and TRBJ1-4; weak D call: TRBD1 (5 bases). The CDR3 runs to 12 residues. V lost 9 bases to trimming and J lost 8 bases, with 13 bases between them. Germline-derived CDR1 and CDR2 are MDHEN and SYDVKM. The CDR3 bases are TGTGCCAGTAGGCAGGGCGGCGAAAAACTGTTTTTT. Translation: CASRQGGEKLFF.

This clonotype was picked up many times. CDR3 protein: CASSLALRGTYEQYF. CDR3 DNA sequence: TGCGCCAGCAGCTTGGCCCTCAGGGGAACCTACGAGCAGTACTTC. The chain employs TRBV5-1 and TRBJ2-7; possible D gene TRBD1, 6 bases. The V gene lost 0 bases and the J gene lost 2 bases, with 12 bases spanning the gap. Germline-derived CDR1 and CDR2 are SGHRS and YFSETQ. The CDR3 spans 15 residues.

This clonotype was observed many times. The V gene is TRBV5-1, the J gene TRBJ2-7; D perhaps matches TRBD2 (5 bases). V was shortened by 2 bases and J by 4 bases, with 13 bases between the two germline ends. The CDR3 runs to 14 residues. From germline, CDR1 is SGHRS and CDR2 YFSETQ. This CDR3 reads CASSFRADRYEQYF. The CDR3 DNA is TGCGCCAGCAGCTTCAGAGCGGACCGGTACGAGCAGTACTTC.

This clonotype appeared many times. V gene TRBV6-1 combines with J gene TRBJ1-5; 7 positions agree with TRBD1. Germline V CDR1 and CDR2: MNHNS, SASEGT. Losses at the gene ends were 8 bases for V and 3 bases for J; bases not matched to a gene: 7. The CDR3 has 14 residues. The DNA for the CDR3 is TGTGCCAGCGAGGGGGCGGAGGTCAATCAGCCCCAGCATTTT. Encoded protein: CASEGAEVNQPQHF.

This chain uses TRBV20-1 with TRBJ2-5, with 7 nucleotides matching TRBD1. CDR1 and CDR2 from the germline V gene are DFQATT and SNEGSKA (reference sequence). CDR3 length: 17 amino acids. V lost 5 bases and J lost 1; bases outside the gene matches: 16. The DNA of the CDR3 is TGCAGTGCTCGACGGGCCCACGGGACAGATGTCCAAGAGACCCAGTACTTC. This codes for CSARRAHGTDVQETQYF.

This clonotype has at least ten counts. J is TRBJ1-1 and V is TRBV27; no clear D. Looked up from germline, CDR1 is MNHEY and CDR2 is SMNVEV (reference sequence). V gave up 2 bases and J gave up 4 bases, with 8 bases separating them. The CDR3 runs to 13 residues. CDR3 protein: CASSLLGATEAFF. The CDR3 DNA reads as TGTGCCAGCAGTTTACTCGGTGCCACTGAAGCTTTCTTT.

In its sample, this clonotype was seen a few times. V gene TRBV7-9 combines with J gene TRBJ2-1, with 8 bases that match TRBD2. The CDR3 covers 16 residues. V was pared by 7 bases and J by 1 base, with 9 bases of the junction left unmatched. Looked up from germline, CDR1 is SEHNR and CDR2 is FQNEAQ (reference sequence). CDR3 nucleotides: TGTGCCAGCAAAAAGACTAGCGAATATTCCTACAATGAGCAGTTCTTC. It specifies CASKKTSEYSYNEQFF.

This clonotype occurred a few times. This chain joins TRBV10-3 and TRBJ1-1; no definite D call. CDR3 length equals 9 residues. V was trimmed by 8 bases and J by 11 bases, leaving 9 bases between them. Germline lookup yields CDR1 ENHRY and CDR2 SYGVKD. CDR3 DNA: TGTGCCATCGGGAGCCCGGCTTTCTTT. Translated, it gives CAIGSPAFF.

This clonotype came up many times. The V gene is TRBV5-1, the J gene TRBJ2-7; a weak D match, TRBD1 (5 bases). This CDR3 has 13 residues. The germline gives CDR1 SGHRS, CDR2 YFSETQ. Trimming left V 1 base short and J 7 bases short, with 12 bases between. CDR3 sequence (DNA): TGCGCCAGCAGCTTGCACGAAAAGGGGGAGCAGTACTTC. It codes for CASSLHEKGEQYF.

This clonotype was counted at least ten times. The V gene is TRBV10-3, the J gene TRBJ2-1, with 8 bases fitting TRBD2. The junction had 8 bases not matched to a gene; V was cut back by 6 bases and J by 7 bases. CDR3 length equals 14 residues. Germline lookup yields CDR1 ENHRY and CDR2 SYGVKD. CDR3 in DNA: TGTGCCATCAGCCCGGGACTAGAGTTTAATGAGCAGTTCTTC. Its translation is CAISPGLEFNEQFF.

The V gene is TRBV3-1, the J gene TRBJ2-1, with 7 bases lining up with TRBD1. The junction had 4 bases not matched to a gene; V was cut back by 1 base and J by 10 bases. This CDR3 has 13 residues. The germline V gene encodes CDR1 LGHDT and CDR2 YNNKEL (reference sequence). The DNA of the CDR3 is TGTGCCAGCAGCCAAGGGGACAGTTTGGAGCAGTTCTTC. Amino acids: CASSQGDSLEQFF.

In its sample, this clonotype was seen a few times. The chain employs TRBV12-3 or TRBV12-4 and TRBJ2-3; maybe TRBD2 (5 bases). This CDR3 has 15 amino acids. Trimming stripped 2 bases from V and 0 bases from J, with 9 bases between. The CDR3 here is CASSLFPSSTDTQYF. DNA of the CDR3: TGTGCCAGCAGTTTATTCCCTAGCAGCACAGATACGCAGTATTTT.

CDR3 in amino acids: CASSDWDSNEKLFF. The CDR3 coding sequence is TGTGCCAGCAGTGACTGGGACAGTAATGAAAAACTGTTTTTT. This sequence joins TRBV6-1 and TRBJ1-4; 7 positions match TRBD1. The CDR3 loop spans 14 amino acids. Trimming removed 3 bases from V and 4 bases from J; junction bases left unmatched: 2. CDR1 and CDR2 from the germline V gene are MNHNS and SASEGT.

This clonotype was detected ten times or more. This chain links TRBV12-3 or TRBV12-4 with TRBJ1-2; unclear D gene. V lost 5 bases and J 3 bases, leaving 16 bases between the germline ends. This CDR3 has 15 residues. CDR3 nucleotide sequence: TGTGCCAGCAGTCCAGACCGGCTAGCCTACTATGGCTACACCTTC. Its translation: CASSPDRLAYYGYTF.

This clonotype was recorded at least ten times. The chain combines TRBV21-1 with TRBJ2-5; the DNA was not compared with TRBD2, the D call given in the table. TRBV21-1 is annotated as a pseudogene. This CDR3 has 17 residues. The chain's CDR3 is CASSKCRGGRALETQYF. In DNA, the CDR3 is TGTGCCAGCAGCAAATGTCGGGGCGGGAGGGCCTTGGAGACCCAGTACTTC.

This clonotype has ten or more counts. The V and J genes are TRBV7-8 and TRBJ2-1; D unresolved. V was pared by 5 bases and J by 7 bases, with 9 bases between. CDR1 is SGHVS and CDR2 is FQNEAQ in the germline V gene. The length of the CDR3 is 12 residues. The CDR3 DNA is TGTGCCAGCAGCCCCTTTAGTAATGAGCAGTTCTTC. Amino acid sequence: CASSPFSNEQFF.

This clonotype showed up many times. The chain links TRBV11-2 to TRBJ2-1; D unclear. There are 15 residues in the CDR3. The V end was cut by 5 bases, the J end by 1 base, with 12 bases between. The germline gives CDR1 SGHAT, CDR2 FQNNGV. The DNA for the CDR3 is TGTGCCAGCAGCCGTCGGAGCCGTTCCTACAATGAGCAGTTCTTC. Protein product: CASSRRSRSYNEQFF. The full variable domain, rest sourced from reference TRBV11-2 and TRBJ2-1, is EAGVAQSPRYKIIEKRQSVAFWCNPISGHATLYWYQQILGQGPKLLIQFQNNGVVDDSQLPKDRFSAERLKGVDSTLKIQPAKLEDSAVYLCASSRRSRSYNEQFFGPGTRLTVL.

This clonotype has a count of ten or more. This rearrangement joins TRBV6-6 to TRBJ1-2; D is uncertain. The CDR3 length is 14 residues. The germline gives CDR1 MNHNY, CDR2 SVGAGI (reference sequence). Trimming pared 4 bases from V and 6 bases from J, leaving 15 bases between. The CDR3 DNA reads as TGTGCCAGCAGTTCCGGGCCGCCGTCGGATGGCTACACCTTC. Its translation: CASSSGPPSDGYTF.

This clonotype was detected ten times or more. V and J are TRBV13 and TRBJ1-5; D uncertain. Trimming removed 1 base from V and 8 bases from J, with 9 bases in between. The length of the CDR3 is 13 residues. Germline-derived CDR1 and CDR2 are PRHDT and FYEKMQ (reference sequence). In DNA, the CDR3 is TGTGCCAGCAGCTTAGTTCCAGTGAAGCCCCAGCATTTT. This codes for CASSLVPVKPQHF.

This clonotype has a count of ten or more. The chain links TRBV29-1 to TRBJ1-1; D gene unclear. Trimming shortened V by 6 bases and J by 4 bases, and 15 bases separated the two germline ends. Germline V gene sequence: CDR1 SQVTM, CDR2 ANQGSEA. This CDR3 comprises 13 residues. The CDR3 here is CSVGLRGGTEAFF. The CDR3, as DNA: TGCAGCGTGGGGTTACGGGGAGGCACTGAAGCTTTCTTT.

This clonotype has just a few counts. The chain recombines TRBV12-3 or TRBV12-4 with TRBJ1-1, with D perhaps TRBD1 (6 bases). The germline V and J ends were trimmed by 3 bases and 8 bases, with 10 bases remaining between them. This CDR3 region has 12 residues. In DNA form, the CDR3 reads TGTGCCAGCAGTTTTTTCCAGGGGGAAGCTTTCTTT. Residues: CASSFFQGEAFF.

This clonotype was seen many times. This sequence joins TRBV30 and TRBJ1-1, with 10 positions matching TRBD1. CDR3 length: 13 amino acids. The V and J ends lost 3 bases and 10 bases, in that order; junction bases with no gene match: 8. Germline V lookup: CDR1 GTSNPN, CDR2 SVGIG (reference sequence). The CDR3 coding sequence is TGTGCCTGGAGCGCAGGACAGGGGGATTCAGCTTTCTTT. Its protein is CAWSAGQGDSAFF.

This clonotype was recorded at least ten times. The chain uses TRBV25-1 and TRBJ2-1, with a weak D call TRBD2 (5 bases). Germline V gene data show CDR1 as MGHDK and CDR2 as SYGVNS. The CDR3 consists of 16 residues. V gave up 2 bases and J gave up 0 bases, with 11 bases separating them. The chain's CDR3 is CASSEGSSSSYNEQFF. CDR3 DNA sequence: TGTGCCAGCAGTGAAGGGAGCTCCAGCTCCTACAATGAGCAGTTCTTC.

This chain connects TRBV20-1 to TRBJ1-4; D remains unclear. The CDR3 runs to 18 residues. Germline V gene sequence: CDR1 DFQATT, CDR2 SNEGSKA (reference sequence). The V and J ends lost 4 bases and 3 bases respectively, with 24 bases between them. CDR3 coding DNA: TGCAGTGCTATAGGACCCTCTCGTCCGGGCCAGCCTAATGAAAAACTGTTTTTT. Translation gives CSAIGPSRPGQPNEKLFF.

This clonotype was seen repeatedly, ten times or more. The chain has TRBV7-2 and TRBJ1-2; D remains unclear. The CDR3 sequence is 17 residues long. Trimming took 3 bases from V and 0 from J, leaving 17 bases between them. The germline CDR1 and CDR2 sequences are SGHTA and FQGNSA. CDR3 loop: CASSFSSGQLPNYGYTF. The CDR3 DNA reads as TGTGCCAGCAGCTTTTCGAGCGGGCAACTCCCTAACTATGGCTACACCTTC.